This paragraph covers one T cell receptor (beta chain) sequence. Using immunoSEQ multiplex PCR, the repertoire was profiled, and TCRdb retains in-frame clones only, with some absent. The data contain tens of thousands of clones, just under 90% of them singletons. This record comes from a study of blood T cell repertoires in COVID-19. Study-wide context: Sites across the United States, Italy and Spain contributed samples from acute and convalescent COVID-19. From T cells, B-cell-depleted T cells, or PBMCs came the material, which was cDNA or gDNA.

V was pared by 5 bases and J by 0 bases, with 4 bases of the junction left unmatched. The germline V gene encodes CDR1 SGHTA and CDR2 FQGNSA. The CDR3 totals 15 residues. Sequenced: peripheral blood. The TCR comes from an elderly man with active or convalescent COVID-19. The V gene is TRBV7-2, the J gene TRBJ2-3; 8 bases match TRBD2. The CDR3 sequence is CASSQERGSTDTQYF. The DNA for the CDR3 is TGTGCCAGCAGCCAAGAGCGGGGGAGCACAGATACGCAGTATTTT.